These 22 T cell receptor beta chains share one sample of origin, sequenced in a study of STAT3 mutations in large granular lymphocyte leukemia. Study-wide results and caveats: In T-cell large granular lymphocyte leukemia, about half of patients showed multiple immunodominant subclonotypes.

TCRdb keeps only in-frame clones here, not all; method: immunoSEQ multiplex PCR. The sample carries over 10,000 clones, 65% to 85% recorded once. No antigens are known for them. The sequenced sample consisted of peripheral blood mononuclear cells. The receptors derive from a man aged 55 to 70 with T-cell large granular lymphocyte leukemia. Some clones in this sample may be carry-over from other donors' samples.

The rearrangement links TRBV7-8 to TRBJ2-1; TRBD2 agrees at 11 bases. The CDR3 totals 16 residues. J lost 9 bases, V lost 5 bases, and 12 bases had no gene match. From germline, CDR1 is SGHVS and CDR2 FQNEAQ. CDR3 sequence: CASSPIIAGGPLEQFF. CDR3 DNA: TGTGCCAGCAGCCCTATCATAGCGGGAGGGCCCCTTGAGCAGTTCTTC.

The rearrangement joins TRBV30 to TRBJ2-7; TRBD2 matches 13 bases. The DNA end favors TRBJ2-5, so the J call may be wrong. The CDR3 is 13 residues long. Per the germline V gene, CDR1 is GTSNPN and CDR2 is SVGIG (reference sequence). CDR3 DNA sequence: TGTGCCTGGAGTGGACTAGCGGGAGGGACCCAGTACTTC. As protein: CAWSGLAGGTQYF.

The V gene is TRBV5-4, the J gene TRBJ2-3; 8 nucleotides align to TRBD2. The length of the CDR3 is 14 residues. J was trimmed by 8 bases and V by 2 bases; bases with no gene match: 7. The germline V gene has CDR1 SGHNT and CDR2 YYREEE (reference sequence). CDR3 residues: CASSFISGSSTQYF. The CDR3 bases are TGTGCCAGCAGCTTTATAAGCGGGAGTTCTACGCAGTATTTT.

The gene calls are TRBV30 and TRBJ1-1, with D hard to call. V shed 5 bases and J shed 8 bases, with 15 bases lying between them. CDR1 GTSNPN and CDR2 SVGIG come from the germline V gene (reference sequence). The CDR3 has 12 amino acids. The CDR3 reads CAWGKEAPEAFF. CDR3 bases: TGTGCCTGGGGCAAGGAGGCTCCCGAAGCTTTCTTT.

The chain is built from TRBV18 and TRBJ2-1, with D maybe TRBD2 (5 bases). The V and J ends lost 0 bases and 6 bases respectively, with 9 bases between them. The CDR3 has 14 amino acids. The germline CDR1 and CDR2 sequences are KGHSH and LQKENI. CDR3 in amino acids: CASSPPGVSNEQFF. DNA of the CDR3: TGTGCCAGCTCACCACCGGGAGTTAGCAATGAGCAGTTCTTC.

This chain's CDR3 is CASSRKGGYEQYF. DNA of the CDR3: TGTGCCAGCAGCCGCAAGGGGGGCTACGAGCAGTACTTC. This chain joins TRBV6-5 and TRBJ2-7; D may match TRBD1 or TRBD2 (6 bases each). Trimming left V 6 bases short and J 3 bases short, with 12 bases between. The CDR3 is made up of 13 amino acids. The germline V gene has CDR1 MNHEY and CDR2 SVGAGI.

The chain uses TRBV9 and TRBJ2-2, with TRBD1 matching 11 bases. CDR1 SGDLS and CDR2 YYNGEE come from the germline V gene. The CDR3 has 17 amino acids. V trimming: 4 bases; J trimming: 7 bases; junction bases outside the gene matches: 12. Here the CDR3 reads CASSTPGTGGIGGELFF. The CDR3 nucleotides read TGTGCCAGCAGCACCCCCGGGACAGGGGGAATTGGCGGGGAGCTGTTTTTT.

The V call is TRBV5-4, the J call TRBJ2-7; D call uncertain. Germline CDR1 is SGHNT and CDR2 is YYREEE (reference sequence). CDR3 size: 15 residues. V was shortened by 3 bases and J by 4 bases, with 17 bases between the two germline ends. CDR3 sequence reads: CASSSPGRTQYEQYF. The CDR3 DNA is TGTGCCAGCAGCTCTCCTGGGCGGACCCAGTACGAGCAGTACTTC. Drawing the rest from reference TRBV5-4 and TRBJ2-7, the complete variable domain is ETGVTQSPTHLIKTRGQQVTLRCSSQSGHNTVSWYQQALGQGPQFIFQYYREEENGRGNFPPRFSGLQFPNYSSELNVNALELDDSALYLCASSSPGRTQYEQYFGPGTRLTVT.

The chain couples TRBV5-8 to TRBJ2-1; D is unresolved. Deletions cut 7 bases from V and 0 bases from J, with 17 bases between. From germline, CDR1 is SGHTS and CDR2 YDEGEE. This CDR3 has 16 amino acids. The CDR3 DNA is TGTGCCAGCTTGACACAGCAGCCGAGCTCCTACAATGAGCAGTTCTTC. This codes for CASLTQQPSSYNEQFF.

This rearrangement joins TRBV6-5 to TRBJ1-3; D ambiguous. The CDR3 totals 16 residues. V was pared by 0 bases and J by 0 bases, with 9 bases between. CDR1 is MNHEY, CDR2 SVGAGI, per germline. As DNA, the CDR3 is TGTGCCAGCAGTTACTCACGGCCAACCTCTGGAAACACCATATATTTT. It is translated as CASSYSRPTSGNTIYF.

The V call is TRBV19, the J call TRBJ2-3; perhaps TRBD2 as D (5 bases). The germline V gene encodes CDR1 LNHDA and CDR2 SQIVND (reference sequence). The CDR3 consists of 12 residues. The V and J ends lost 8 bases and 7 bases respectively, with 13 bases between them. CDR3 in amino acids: CASSPPGNTQYF. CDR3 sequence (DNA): TGTGCCAGTTCCCCCCCCGGGAATACGCAGTATTTT.

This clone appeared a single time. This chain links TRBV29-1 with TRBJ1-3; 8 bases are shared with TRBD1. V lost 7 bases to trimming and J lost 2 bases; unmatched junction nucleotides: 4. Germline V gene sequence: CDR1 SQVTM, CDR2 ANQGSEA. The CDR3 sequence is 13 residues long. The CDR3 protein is CSGTGQAGNTIYF. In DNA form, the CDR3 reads TGCAGCGGGACGGGACAGGCTGGAAACACCATATATTTT. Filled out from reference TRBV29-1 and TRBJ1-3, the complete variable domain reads SAVISQKPSRDICQRGTSLTIQCQVDSQVTMMFWYRQQPGQSLTLIATANQGSEATYESGFVIDKFPISRPNLTFSTLTVSNMSPEDSSIYLCSGTGQAGNTIYFGEGSWLTVV.

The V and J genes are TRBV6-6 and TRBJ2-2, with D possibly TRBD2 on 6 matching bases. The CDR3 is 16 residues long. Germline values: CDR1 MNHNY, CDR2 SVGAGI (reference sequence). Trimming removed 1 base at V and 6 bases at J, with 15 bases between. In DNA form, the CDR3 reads TGTGCCAGCAGTTACTTGGGGACTCCCGGGGCCGGGGAGCTGTTTTTT. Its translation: CASSYLGTPGAGELFF.

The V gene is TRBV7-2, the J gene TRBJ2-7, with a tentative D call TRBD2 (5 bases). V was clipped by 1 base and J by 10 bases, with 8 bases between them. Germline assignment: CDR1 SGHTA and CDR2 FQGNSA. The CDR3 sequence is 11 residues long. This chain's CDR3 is CASSLDAGQYF. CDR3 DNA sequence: TGTGCCAGCAGCTTAGATGCGGGTCAGTACTTC.

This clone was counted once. CDR3 loop: CASSQQGTQPQHF. The CDR3 coding sequence is TGCGCCAGCAGCCAACAGGGGACTCAGCCCCAGCATTTT. This chain uses TRBV10-2 with TRBJ1-5, with TRBD1 matching 7 bases. The CDR3 runs 13 residues. V shed 6 bases, J shed 6 bases, and the junction held 5 bases outside the gene matches. CDR1 WSHSY and CDR2 SAAADI come from the germline V gene.

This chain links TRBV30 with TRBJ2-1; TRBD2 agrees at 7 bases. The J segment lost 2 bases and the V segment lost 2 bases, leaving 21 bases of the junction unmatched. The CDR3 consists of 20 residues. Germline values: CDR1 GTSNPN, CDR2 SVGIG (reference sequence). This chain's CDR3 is CAWSFMSGGRTERTYNEQFF. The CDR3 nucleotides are TGTGCCTGGAGTTTCATGTCGGGCGGGAGAACCGAAAGAACCTACAATGAGCAGTTCTTC.

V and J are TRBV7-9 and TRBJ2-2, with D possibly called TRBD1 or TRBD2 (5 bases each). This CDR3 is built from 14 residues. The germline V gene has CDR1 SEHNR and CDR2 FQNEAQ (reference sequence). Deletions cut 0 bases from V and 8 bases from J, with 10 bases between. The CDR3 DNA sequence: TGTGCCAGCAGCTTAGCCTCGGGGCAGGGGGAGCTGTTTTTT. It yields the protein CASSLASGQGELFF.

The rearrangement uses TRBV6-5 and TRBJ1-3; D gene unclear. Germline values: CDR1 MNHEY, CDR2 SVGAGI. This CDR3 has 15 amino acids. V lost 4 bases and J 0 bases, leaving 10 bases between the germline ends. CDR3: CASSSSGSSGNTIYF. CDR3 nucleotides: TGTGCCAGCAGTTCCTCAGGATCCTCTGGAAACACCATATATTTT.

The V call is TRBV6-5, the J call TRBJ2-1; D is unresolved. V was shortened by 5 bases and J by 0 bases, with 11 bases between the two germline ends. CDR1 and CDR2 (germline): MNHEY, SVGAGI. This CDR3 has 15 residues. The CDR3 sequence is CASSHYLSSYNEQFF. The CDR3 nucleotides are TGTGCCAGCAGTCACTATCTTAGCTCCTACAATGAGCAGTTCTTC.

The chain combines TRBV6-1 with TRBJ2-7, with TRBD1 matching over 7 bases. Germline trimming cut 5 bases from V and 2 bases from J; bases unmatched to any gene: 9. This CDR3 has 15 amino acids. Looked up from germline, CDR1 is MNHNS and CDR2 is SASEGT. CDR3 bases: TGTGCCAGCAGTTGGGCCAGGGGGAGCCCCTACGAGCAGTACTTC. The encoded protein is CASSWARGSPYEQYF.

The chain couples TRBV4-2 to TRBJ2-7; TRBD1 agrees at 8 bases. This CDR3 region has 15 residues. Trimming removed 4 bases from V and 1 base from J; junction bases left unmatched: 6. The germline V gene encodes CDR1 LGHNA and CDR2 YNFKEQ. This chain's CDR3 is CASSPGGGFSYEQYF. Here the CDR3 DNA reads TGTGCCAGCAGCCCAGGGGGCGGATTTTCCTACGAGCAGTACTTC.

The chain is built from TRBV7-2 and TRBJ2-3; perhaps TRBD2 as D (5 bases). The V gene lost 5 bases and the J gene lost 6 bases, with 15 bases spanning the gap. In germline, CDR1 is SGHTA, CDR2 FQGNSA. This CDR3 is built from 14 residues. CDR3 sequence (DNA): TGTGCCAGCAGCCCGACTATCTATAAGGATACGCAGTATTTT. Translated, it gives CASSPTIYKDTQYF.